The 21 T cell receptor beta chains reported below all come from one sample, sequenced in a study of blood T cell repertoires in COVID-19. Repertoires were generated with immunoSEQ multiplex PCR, while TCRdb's copy carries only in-frame clones and drops some. In the table there are about 300,000 clones, under 90% of which are singletons. Sample: peripheral blood. The receptors were sampled from a woman aged 25 to 39 with COVID-19, enrolled during active disease.

This clone appeared a single time. This chain joins TRBV5-8 and TRBJ1-2; D is unclear. Germline lookup yields CDR1 SGHTS and CDR2 YDEGEE. This CDR3 comprises 14 residues. Trimming stripped 6 bases from V and 5 bases from J, with 17 bases between. The CDR3: CASTPTGGSYGYTF. The CDR3, as DNA: TGTGCCAGCACCCCGACGGGTGGGAGTTATGGCTACACCTTC.

The chain uses TRBV5-1 and TRBJ1-4, with 10 bases matching TRBD1. The CDR3 totals 16 residues. The trim removed 0 bases at V and 5 bases at J, leaving 4 bases unmatched. Germline V gene sequence: CDR1 SGHRS, CDR2 YFSETQ. The CDR3 DNA follows: TGCGCCAGCAGCTTGGTTGGGACAGGGGAAAATGAAAAACTGTTTTTT. It specifies CASSLVGTGENEKLFF.

V usage is TRBV4-1 and J usage is TRBJ2-1; 8 bases fit TRBD1. With 1 base clipped from V and 7 bases from J, the junction kept 3 bases outside the gene matches. The CDR3 extends over 14 amino acids. Germline assignment: CDR1 MGHRA and CDR2 YSYEKL. CDR3 loop: CASSQATGENEQFF. CDR3 coding DNA: TGCGCCAGCAGCCAAGCGACAGGGGAAAATGAGCAGTTCTTC.

The chain couples TRBV10-2 to TRBJ2-7; D is uncertain. The CDR3 is 15 residues long. The germline gives CDR1 WSHSY, CDR2 SAAADI. V gave up 3 bases and J gave up 0 bases, with 12 bases separating them. DNA of the CDR3: TGCGCCAGCAGTGATTTCCTGGGCCGCTCCTACGAGCAGTACGTC. It translates to CASSDFLGRSYEQYV.

The chain combines TRBV9 with TRBJ1-2, with D perhaps TRBD1 (6 bases). The CDR3 sequence is 12 residues long. V lost 4 bases and J 8 bases, leaving 12 bases between the germline ends. Germline CDR1 is SGDLS and CDR2 is YYNGEE. CDR3 sequence (DNA): TGTGCCAGCAGCCGGGGGGCACAGGGCTACACCTTC. This sequence encodes CASSRGAQGYTF.

The chain joins TRBV11-3 to TRBJ1-1; D remains unclear. The germline V gene has CDR1 SGHNT and CDR2 YENEEA. This CDR3 is 16 amino acids long. The germline V and J ends were trimmed by 5 bases and 4 bases, with 20 bases remaining between them. The CDR3 spells CASSPQYARPGTEAFF. The CDR3 coding sequence is TGTGCCAGCAGCCCACAATACGCCCGGCCGGGCACTGAAGCTTTCTTT.

The rearrangement links TRBV6-1 to TRBJ1-6, with D perhaps matching TRBD1 (5 bases). The V and J ends lost 3 bases and 0 bases respectively, with 18 bases between them. CDR1 and CDR2 (germline): MNHNS, SASEGT. There are 19 residues in the CDR3. The CDR3 protein is CASSDLRDSRSSYNSPLHF. The CDR3 region has the DNA TGTGCCAGCAGTGACCTCCGGGACTCGAGGAGCTCCTATAATTCACCCCTCCACTTT.

The chain uses TRBV19 and TRBJ1-1; a possible D gene is TRBD1 (5 bases). V was clipped by 1 base and J by 3 bases, with 9 bases between them. Germline-derived CDR1 and CDR2 are LNHDA and SQIVND (reference sequence). The CDR3 totals 14 residues. CDR3 amino acids: CASSIGRGYTEAFF. The DNA of the CDR3 is TGTGCCAGTAGTATAGGAAGGGGCTACACTGAAGCTTTCTTT.

This clone was counted ten times or more. The chain recombines TRBV6-5 with TRBJ1-3, with D tentatively TRBD1 (5 bases). This CDR3 has 15 residues. Germline V gives CDR1 MNHEY, CDR2 SVGAGI. V gave up 7 bases and J gave up 2 bases, with 15 bases separating them. CDR3 DNA: TGTGCCAGCAACGAGCAGGGCAGACCTGGAAACACCATATATTTT. It is translated as CASNEQGRPGNTIYF.

The chain joins TRBV3-1 (or the pseudogene TRBV3-2) to TRBJ1-6; D call uncertain. The CDR3 consists of 14 residues. The germline CDR1 and CDR2 sequences are LGHDT and YNNKEL (reference sequence). Trimming took off 5 bases at V and 5 bases at J, with 10 bases between the two ends. The CDR3 DNA reads as TGTGCCAGCAGCTCTAGACGGAATAATTCACCCCTCCACTTT. Protein sequence: CASSSRRNNSPLHF.

To note about this clone: This sample also contains other DNA sequences that code for the same CDR3. The rearrangement links TRBV28 to TRBJ2-2, with D hard to call. The length of the CDR3 is 12 residues. Germline values: CDR1 MDHEN, CDR2 SYDVKM. Between the trimmed V and J ends, which lost 3 bases and 4 bases, there was a span of 3 bases. CDR3 nucleotide sequence: TGTGCCAGCAGTTTCTTCACCGGGGAGCTGTTTTTT. It translates to CASSFFTGELFF.

This chain uses TRBV6-5 with TRBJ2-1; 7 bases agree with TRBD1. The CDR3 runs to 15 residues. With V trimmed by 5 bases and J by 9 bases, 13 bases remained unmatched. Germline CDR1 and CDR2: MNHEY and SVGAGI. The DNA for the CDR3 is TGTGCCAGCAGTCGGAGACAGGGCGGGTATGGTGAGCAGTTCTTC. Translated: CASSRRQGGYGEQFF.

V and J are TRBV6-1 and TRBJ1-2; possible D gene TRBD1, 6 bases. The germline V gene encodes CDR1 MNHNS and CDR2 SASEGT. Trimming left V 2 bases short and J 1 base short, with 14 bases between. CDR3 length: 16 amino acids. This CDR3 reads CASSEFRTVDNYGYTF. The CDR3 nucleotides are TGTGCCAGCAGTGAATTTAGGACAGTTGATAACTATGGCTACACCTTC.

The chain uses TRBV5-6 and TRBJ1-2; D is perhaps TRBD1 (6 bases). The V gene's germline CDR1 is SGHDT and CDR2 YYEEEE. The ends were cut back, 4 bases at V and 4 bases at J, with 17 bases in the middle. The CDR3 spans 15 residues. The CDR3 sequence is CASSETGPNIYGYTF. The CDR3 region has the DNA TGTGCCAGCAGCGAGACAGGTCCCAATATCTATGGCTACACCTTC.

The rearrangement joins TRBV6-4 to TRBJ2-2; D possibly corresponds to TRBD2 (6 bases). The germline V gene encodes CDR1 MRHNA and CDR2 SNTAGT. The CDR3 contains 15 residues. V lost 8 bases, J lost 1 base, and 14 bases lay in between. Written as DNA, the CDR3 is TGTGCCAGCCGGACTACCGCGGGGAACACCGGGGAGCTGTTTTTT. Protein product: CASRTTAGNTGELFF.

The J gene is TRBJ2-5, the V gene TRBV6-6, with D hard to call. The germline V gene encodes CDR1 MNHNY and CDR2 SVGAGI (reference sequence). The length of the CDR3 is 11 residues. V was cut by 6 bases and J by 5 bases, with 7 bases left in between. The CDR3 region has the DNA TGTGCCAGCAGCCCCGGGGAGACCCAGTACTTC. It specifies CASSPGETQYF.

The chain recombines TRBV4-1 with TRBJ2-2, with a tentative D call TRBD2 (6 bases). CDR1 MGHRA and CDR2 YSYEKL come from the germline V gene. This CDR3 region has 16 residues. The V end lost 2 bases, the J end lost 1 base, and 11 bases lay between the germline ends. This CDR3 is CASSQKRRGNTGELFF. The CDR3 DNA reads TGCGCCAGCAGCCAAAAAAGGAGGGGGAACACCGGGGAGCTGTTTTTT.

The chain uses TRBV7-2 and TRBJ2-2; 10 bases are a match to TRBD2. The V gene end was trimmed by 1 base and the J gene end by 6 bases; junction bases not matched to a gene: 5. The CDR3 extends over 16 amino acids. CDR1 and CDR2 (germline): SGHTA, FQGNSA. CDR3 loop: CASSLVASGGPGELFF. CDR3 nucleotides: TGTGCCAGCAGCTTAGTTGCTAGCGGGGGACCCGGGGAGCTGTTTTTT.

This clone was seen a few times. The chain is built from TRBV2 and TRBJ2-5, with D perhaps matching TRBD1 (6 bases). CDR3 length: 15 amino acids. V was shortened by 4 bases and J by 5 bases, with 17 bases between the two germline ends. Germline assignment: CDR1 SNHLY and CDR2 FYNNEI. CDR3 coding DNA: TGTGCCAGCAGTGGCCGGGACACCTCAAAGGAGACCCAGTACTTC. Translating gives CASSGRDTSKETQYF.

J is TRBJ1-1 and V is TRBV3-1 (or the pseudogene TRBV3-2); D is unclear. From germline, CDR1 is LGHDT and CDR2 YNNKEL (reference sequence). The CDR3 is 14 amino acids. Trimming removed 4 bases at V and 4 bases at J, with 13 bases between. For the CDR3, the DNA is TGTGCCAGCAGCCCTGGGCCAGGAGGCACTGAAGCTTTCTTT. Translation: CASSPGPGGTEAFF.

For this clone: Different DNA sequences within this sample yield the same CDR3. This chain connects TRBV12-3 or TRBV12-4 to TRBJ1-1; D unresolved. Deletions cut 3 bases from V and 5 bases from J, with 10 bases between. This CDR3 is built from 13 residues. The CDR3 sequence is CASSLVGGTEAFF. DNA for the CDR3: TGTGCCAGCAGTTTGGTCGGCGGGACTGAAGCTTTCTTT.